These T cell receptor beta chains were read from a single sample in a study of OX40 agonist ivuxolimab in advanced cancers. Method: immunoSEQ multiplex PCR; TCRdb's copy keeps in-frame clones and lacks some. Of around 78,000 clones in the sample, around 86% were seen once. The source material was CD4+ or CD8+ T cells sorted from blood, sampled in a trial of the OX40 agonist ivuxolimab. The receptors come from an adult with an advanced solid tumor such as melanoma, head and neck, liver or kidney cancer. Both conserved end residues are part of each CDR3. D genes are given only for firm matches. Size tells how often a clone was seen (once, few, many) or the class of an expanded clone, and some rows leave it out.

V: TRBV28; size: .; J: TRBJ1-4; D: .; DNA: TGTGCCAGCAGTTTATTCAGTTCCCCCGGGAATGAAAAACTGTTTTTT; CDR3: CASSLFSSPGNEKLFF
V: TRBV4-1; size: .; J: TRBJ2-1; D: .; DNA: TGCGCCAGCAGCCAACTCTCAGGGGCCCTTAGGGGTAATGAGCAGTTCTTC; CDR3: CASSQLSGALRGNEQFF
V: TRBV27; size: .; J: TRBJ2-7; D: TRBD1; DNA: TGTGCCAGCAGTCCCCGGACAGGGGTGGGTTACGAGCAGTACTTC; CDR3: CASSPRTGVGYEQYF
V: TRBV19; size: .; J: TRBJ1-3; D: TRBD1; DNA: TGTGCCAGTAGTCAACAGGGGAGTAACACCATATATTTT; CDR3: CASSQQGSNTIYF
V: TRBV7-9; size: .; J: TRBJ2-2; D: .; DNA: TGTGCCAGCAGCCCAGGCAAGGTCTGGGGCGGGGAGCTGTTTTTT; CDR3: CASSPGKVWGGELFF
V: TRBV4-2; size: .; J: TRBJ2-3; D: .; DNA: TGTGCCAGCAGCCAAGGGTCCGACTACCGAGATACGCAGTATTTT; CDR3: CASSQGSDYRDTQYF
V: TRBV6-5; size: .; J: TRBJ1-2; D: .; DNA: TGTGCCAGCAGTTACTCGACGTCCAGGGCTCCTGGCTACACCTTC; CDR3: CASSYSTSRAPGYTF
V: TRBV5-1; size: .; J: TRBJ2-1; D: .; DNA: TGCGCCAGCAGCTTGGCCAGGGAAGCGGTCTACAATGAGCAGTTCTTC; CDR3: CASSLAREAVYNEQFF
V: TRBV25-1; size: .; J: TRBJ2-5; D: .; DNA: TGTGCCAGCAGTGATTTACGGTCGCAAGAGACCCAGTACTTC; CDR3: CASSDLRSQETQYF
V: TRBV5-1; size: few; J: TRBJ2-1; D: .; DNA: TGCGCCAGCAGCTTGTTGGGGGAGAGCTCCTACAATGAGCAGTTCTTC; CDR3: CASSLLGESSYNEQFF
V: TRBV4-2; size: .; J: TRBJ2-7; D: .; DNA: TGTGCCAGCAGCCAAGGGTTACTAGTCCCTTCCTCCTACGAGCAGTACTTC; CDR3: CASSQGLLVPSSYEQYF
V: TRBV28; size: .; J: TRBJ2-7; D: TRBD2; DNA: TGTGCCAGCAGTGGGGTCCCGGGACTAGCGGTTAAACACTTC; CDR3: CASSGVPGLAVKHF
V: TRBV7-2; size: .; J: TRBJ2-3; D: .; DNA: TGTGCCAGCAGCTTAGGGCTAGCTTATACGCAGTATTTT; CDR3: CASSLGLAYTQYF
V: TRBV28; size: .; J: TRBJ1-2; D: TRBD1; DNA: TGTGCCAGCAGCTTACTATCAGGGGGCGGCTATGGCTACACCTTC; CDR3: CASSLLSGGGYGYTF
V: TRBV7-6; size: .; J: TRBJ1-3; D: .; DNA: TGTGCCAGCAGCTTAGCAACTGCAGGGCTGGGAGGAAACACCATATATTTT; CDR3: CASSLATAGLGGNTIYF